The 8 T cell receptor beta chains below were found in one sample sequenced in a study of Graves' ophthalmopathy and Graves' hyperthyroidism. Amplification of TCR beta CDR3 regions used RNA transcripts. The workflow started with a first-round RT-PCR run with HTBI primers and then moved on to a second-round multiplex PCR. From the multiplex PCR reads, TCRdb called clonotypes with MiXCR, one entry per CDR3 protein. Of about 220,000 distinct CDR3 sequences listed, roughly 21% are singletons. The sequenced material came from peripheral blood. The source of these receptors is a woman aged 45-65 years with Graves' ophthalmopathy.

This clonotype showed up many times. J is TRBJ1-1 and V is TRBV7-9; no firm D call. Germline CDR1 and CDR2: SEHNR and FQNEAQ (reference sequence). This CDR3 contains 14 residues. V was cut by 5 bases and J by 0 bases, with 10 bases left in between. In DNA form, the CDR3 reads TGTGCCAGCAGCCCCCGGGGTATGAACACTGAAGCTTTCTTT. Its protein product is CASSPRGMNTEAFF.

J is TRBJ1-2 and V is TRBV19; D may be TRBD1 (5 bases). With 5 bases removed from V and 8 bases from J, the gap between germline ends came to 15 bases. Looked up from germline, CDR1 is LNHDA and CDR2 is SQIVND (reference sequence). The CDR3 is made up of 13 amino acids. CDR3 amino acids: CASSPRWDHGYTF. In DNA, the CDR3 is TGTGCCAGTAGTCCCCGGTGGGACCACGGCTACACCTTC.

This CDR3 is CASSPRTGGRGYTF. The CDR3 bases are TGTGCCAGCAGCCCCAGGACAGGGGGGAGAGGCTACACCTTC. The chain recombines TRBV3-1 with TRBJ1-2, with 10 bases lining up with TRBD1. Germline V gene sequence: CDR1 LGHDT, CDR2 YNNKEL (reference sequence). This CDR3 comprises 14 residues. Germline trimming cut 4 bases from V and 8 bases from J; bases unmatched to any gene: 7.

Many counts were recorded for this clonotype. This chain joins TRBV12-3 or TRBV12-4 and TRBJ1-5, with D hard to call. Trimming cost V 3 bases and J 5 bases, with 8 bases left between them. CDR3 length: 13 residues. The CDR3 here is CASSFERDQPQHF. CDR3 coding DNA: TGTGCCAGCAGTTTTGAACGGGATCAGCCCCAGCATTTT.

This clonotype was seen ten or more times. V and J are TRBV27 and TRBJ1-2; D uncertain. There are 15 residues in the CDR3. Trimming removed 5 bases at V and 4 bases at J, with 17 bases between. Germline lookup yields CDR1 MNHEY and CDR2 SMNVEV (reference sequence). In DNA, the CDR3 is TGTGCCAGCAGTCCGCCGTTCGGGCTGGGCTATGGCTACACCTTC. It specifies CASSPPFGLGYGYTF.

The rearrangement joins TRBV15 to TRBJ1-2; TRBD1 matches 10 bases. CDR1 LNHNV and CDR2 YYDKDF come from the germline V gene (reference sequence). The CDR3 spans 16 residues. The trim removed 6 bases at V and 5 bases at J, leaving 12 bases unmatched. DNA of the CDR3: TGTGCCACCAGTCTCACCGGGACAGGGGTTGGGTATGGCTACACCTTC. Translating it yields CATSLTGTGVGYGYTF.

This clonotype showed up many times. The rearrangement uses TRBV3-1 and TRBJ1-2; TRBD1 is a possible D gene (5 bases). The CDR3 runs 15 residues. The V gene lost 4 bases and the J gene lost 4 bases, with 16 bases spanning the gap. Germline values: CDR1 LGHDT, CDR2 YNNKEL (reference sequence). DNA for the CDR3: TGTGCCAGCAGCCCATTGGGGCAGCTAGCCTATGGCTACACCTTC. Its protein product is CASSPLGQLAYGYTF.

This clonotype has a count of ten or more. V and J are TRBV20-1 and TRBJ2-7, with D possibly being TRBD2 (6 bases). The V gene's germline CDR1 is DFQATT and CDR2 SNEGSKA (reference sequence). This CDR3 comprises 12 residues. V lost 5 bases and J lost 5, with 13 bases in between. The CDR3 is CSALLANHEQYF. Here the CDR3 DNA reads TGCAGTGCTCTCCTAGCGAACCACGAGCAGTACTTC.